The entry below describes one T cell receptor beta chain. It lacks a known antigen. No base quality information exists; no much larger clone differs at one position. These data come from a study of vaccination and CD4 T cells after COVID-19 (dated by TCRdb to between 2022 and 2023). Notes on the research overall: Every convalescent patient had a positive nasal swab PCR test for SARS-CoV-2, with mild disease in under ten patients and severe disease in one. Overlapping spike peptide pools from SARS-CoV-2 and from the common cold coronaviruses HCoV-NL63, HCoV-OC43 and HCoV-229E were used as culture stimuli. Control cultures received a CEFX viral epitope pool as the positive control, an HIV-1 Nef peptide pool as the negative control, or no peptide. In the convalescent cohort there were six males and four females, among whom were two Hispanic individuals, seven Caucasians, two Asians and one multiracial person. Post-vaccine blood samples were taken a median of approximately 70 days after the second vaccine dose, with a range of 14 to 241 days. Post-COVID blood samples from convalescent patients were collected a median of around 100 days after diagnosis, with a range of 35 to 161 days. In fewer than 12 COVID-19 convalescent patients and a handful of infection-naive healthy vaccine recipients, researchers compared the spike-specific CD4+ TCR repertoire from before mRNA vaccination with the repertoire from after. Each participant got two doses of either the Pfizer-BioNTech BNT162b2 vaccine (n=8) or the Moderna mRNA-1273 vaccine (n=2). Overall results and qualifications from the work: The number of convalescent patients in the study was relatively small, and the study did not examine early timepoints following natural infection. Among convalescent patients, a median about 87% of the SARS-CoV-2-reactive clones seen after vaccination appeared only after vaccination, which suggests priming specific to the vaccine. Of the vaccine-specific clones found in convalescent patients, nearly all (304 of 307) were mono-reactive for SARS-CoV-2 spike instead of being cross-reactive with common cold coronaviruses. The median count of SARS-CoV-2-reactive clonotypes went up from roughly 21 after infection to 38 after vaccination, although the change was not significant.

The library was generated by PCR. DNA from cultured CD4+ T cells was subjected to TCR sequencing with the Oncomine TCR Beta short-read assay at the Johns Hopkins FTIC core. The QIAamp micro DNA kit was used to extract genomic DNA from the cultured CD4+ T cells. The Oncomine TCR Beta libraries from cultured CD4+ T cells were pooled using unique dual indexes and then sequenced on an Illumina iSeq 100. The study's processing was this. Non-productive sequences were removed, and CDR3s not starting with C, not ending with F or W, or shorter than 7 amino acids were discarded. Antigen-specific clonotypes were identified with the MANAFEST web application by comparing peptide-stimulated wells with reference and other culture wells. For a clone to be called positive, the clone needed an FDR below 0.05, an odds ratio above 5, and a productive frequency above 0.1% in at least two of three replicate wells. Clonotypes that were significantly expanded in both SARS-CoV-2 spike wells and at least one common cold coronavirus spike condition were defined as cross-reactive. Using R version 3.6.1, CDR3 homology was evaluated through Levenshtein distances (stringdist) along with unrooted phylogenetic trees (ape). Through fastp at Q25 and MiXCR, TCRdb rebuilt clones from the public reads, retaining in-frame beta chains. Rows are unified per CDR3 protein, each entry keeping the most common DNA and genes. TCRdb's processing, not the study's, gives the V and J calls here. This sample is represented by some 10,000 distinct CDR3 sequences; about 50% of them were singletons. 30% to 35% of the sample rests with the top ten.

The treatment or condition label corresponds to: 10-day PBMC culture with coronavirus spike peptide pools or control peptides (ViraFEST assay). The ViraFEST assay, used in the study, expanded antigen-specific T cells with peptide pools and then identified the expanded clonotypes through TCR sequencing. Positive SARS-CoV-2 PCR tests in the convalescent patients dated from March to December 2020, before Alpha, Beta and Delta variants emerged in the United States. Fewer than 2.5 million PBMCs per well were cultured in IMDM with approximately 5% human AB serum and 8 to 10 IU/ml IL-2, plus 10 ug/ml peptide pools. On days 3 and 7, half of the culture medium was replaced with fresh IL-2-containing medium. After 10 days of culture, CD4+ T cells were isolated by negative selection using the EasySep CD4+ T cell isolation kit. Ficoll-Paque Plus gradient centrifugation was used to isolate PBMCs from whole blood, and the isolated PBMCs were then either used fresh or cryopreserved at -140C. Culture conditions were generally each tested in triplicate wells.

Input material: CD4+ T cells from blood, cultured in vitro. This TCR came from a human donor who had recovered from COVID-19.

The CDR3 loop reads CASRPLPGPGLWGYTF. In nucleotide form, the sequence is TGTGCCAGCAGGCCCCTCCCCGGACCTGGACTATGGGGCTACACCTTC. The chain links TRBV12-3 or TRBV12-4 with TRBJ1-2; confidence is insufficient to name the D gene. The CDR3, from cysteine to phenylalanine, totals 16 residues. Only the CDR3 DNA is retained, 48 bases long and in frame from the first base. Trimming costs V 6 bases and J 8 bases, and their ends lie 25 bases apart.